This paragraph covers one T cell receptor beta chain sequence. This specimen belongs to a study of blood T cell repertoires in COVID-19. For the study at large: Samples came from the United States, Italy and Spain, spanning acute and convalescent COVID-19. T cells, B-cell-depleted T cells, or PBMCs provided the cDNA or gDNA that served as material.

In the original processing: Reference gene primers were amplified, and this amplification served to estimate nucleated cell counts. Clones were sequenced by immunoSEQ multiplex PCR, and TCRdb holds only the in-frame ones, with some missing. V, J and clone size are taken as reported in that table, and D and trimming were inferred from the DNA itself. The data contain over 55,000 clones, approximately 86% of them seen just once; the ten biggest clones take up under 8.5%. Germline assignment: CDR1 SGHNT and CDR2 YENEEA. The CDR3 covers 14 residues. The V gene lost 5 bases and the J gene lost 1 base, with 9 bases spanning the gap.

The sequence was collected from a human donor with active COVID-19. The donor label of this sample is uncertain. Sequenced material: peripheral blood. The rearrangement links TRBV11-3 to TRBJ1-3, with D possibly TRBD1 on 6 matching bases. The CDR3 sequence: CASSATGSGNTIYF. CDR3 coding DNA: TGTGCCAGCAGCGCCACAGGGTCTGGAAACACCATATATTTT. The whole variable domain, filled in from reference TRBV11-3 and TRBJ1-3, reads EAGVVQSPRYKIIEKKQPVAFWCNPISGHNTLYWYLQNLGQGPELLIRYENEEAVDDSQLPKDRFSAERLKGVDSTLKIQPAELGDSAVYLCASSATGSGNTIYFGEGSWLTVV.